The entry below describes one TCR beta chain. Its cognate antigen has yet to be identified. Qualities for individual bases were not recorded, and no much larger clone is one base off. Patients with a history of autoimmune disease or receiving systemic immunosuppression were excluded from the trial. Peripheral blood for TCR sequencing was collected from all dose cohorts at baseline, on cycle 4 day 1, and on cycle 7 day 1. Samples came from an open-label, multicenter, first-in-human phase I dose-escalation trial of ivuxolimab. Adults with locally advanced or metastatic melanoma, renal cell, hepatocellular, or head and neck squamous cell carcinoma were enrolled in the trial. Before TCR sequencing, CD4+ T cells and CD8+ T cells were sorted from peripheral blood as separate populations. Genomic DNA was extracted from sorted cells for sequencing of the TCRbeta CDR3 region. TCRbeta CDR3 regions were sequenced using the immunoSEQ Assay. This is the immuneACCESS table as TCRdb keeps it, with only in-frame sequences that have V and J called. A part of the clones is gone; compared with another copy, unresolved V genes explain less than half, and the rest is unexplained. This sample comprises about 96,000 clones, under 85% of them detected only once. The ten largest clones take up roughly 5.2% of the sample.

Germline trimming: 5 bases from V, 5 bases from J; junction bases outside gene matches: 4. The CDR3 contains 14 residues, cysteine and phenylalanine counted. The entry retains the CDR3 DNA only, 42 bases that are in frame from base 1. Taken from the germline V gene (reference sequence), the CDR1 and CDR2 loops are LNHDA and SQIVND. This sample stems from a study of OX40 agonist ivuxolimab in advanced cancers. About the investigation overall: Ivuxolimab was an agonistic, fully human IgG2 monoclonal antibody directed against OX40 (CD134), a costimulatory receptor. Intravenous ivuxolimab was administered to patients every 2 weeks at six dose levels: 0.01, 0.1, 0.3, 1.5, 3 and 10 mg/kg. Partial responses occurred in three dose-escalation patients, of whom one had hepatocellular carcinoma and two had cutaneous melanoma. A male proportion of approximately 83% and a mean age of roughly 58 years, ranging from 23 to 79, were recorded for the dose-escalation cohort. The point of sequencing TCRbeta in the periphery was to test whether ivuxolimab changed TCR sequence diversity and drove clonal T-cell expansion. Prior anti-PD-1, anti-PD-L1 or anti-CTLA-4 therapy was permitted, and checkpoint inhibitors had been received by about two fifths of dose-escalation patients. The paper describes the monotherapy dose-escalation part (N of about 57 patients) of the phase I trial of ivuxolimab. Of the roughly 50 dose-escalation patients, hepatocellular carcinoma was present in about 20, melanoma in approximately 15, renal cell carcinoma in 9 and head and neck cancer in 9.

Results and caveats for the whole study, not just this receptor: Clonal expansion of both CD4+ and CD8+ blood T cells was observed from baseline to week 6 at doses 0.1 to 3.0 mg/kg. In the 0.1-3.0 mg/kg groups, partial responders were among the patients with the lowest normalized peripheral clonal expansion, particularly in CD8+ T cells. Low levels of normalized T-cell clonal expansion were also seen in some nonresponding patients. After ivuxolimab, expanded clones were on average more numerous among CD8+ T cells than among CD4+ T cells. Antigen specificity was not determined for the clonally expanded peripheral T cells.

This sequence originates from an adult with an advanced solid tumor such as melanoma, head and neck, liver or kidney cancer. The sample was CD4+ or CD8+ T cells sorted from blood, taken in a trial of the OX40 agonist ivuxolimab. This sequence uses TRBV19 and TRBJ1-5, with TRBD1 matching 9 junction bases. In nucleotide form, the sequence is TGTGCCAGTAGTGCTACAGGGGGCGATCAGCCCCAGCATTTT. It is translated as CASSATGGDQPQHF. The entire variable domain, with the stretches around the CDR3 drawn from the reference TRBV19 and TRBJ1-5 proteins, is DGGITQSPKYLFRKEGQNVTLSCEQNLNHDAMYWYRQDPGQGLRLIYYSQIVNDFQKGDIAEGYSVSREKKESFPLTVTSAQKNPTAFYLCASSATGGDQPQHFGDGTRLSIL.